This T cell receptor (beta chain) came from a study of Ad26.COV2.S vaccination and SARS-CoV-2 variants. Sequencing was performed with immunoSEQ multiplex PCR; in TCRdb, only in-frame clones are kept and a portion is missing. Seen here are just over 350,000 clones, 92% observed once, and the top ten hold 3.9%. CDR3 length: 16 amino acids. CDR1 MGHRA and CDR2 YSYEKL come from the germline V gene. The V end lost 5 bases, the J end lost 4 bases, and 17 bases lay between the germline ends. This specimen was peripheral blood, taken after recovery from COVID-19. The TCR comes from a human donor who had recovered from COVID-19. This chain uses TRBV4-1 with TRBJ2-2; a weak D match, TRBD2 (6 bases). The CDR3 reads CASSTLGGSSTGELFF. CDR3 in DNA: TGCGCCAGCAGCACACTGGGGGGATCTAGCACCGGGGAGCTGTTTTTT.